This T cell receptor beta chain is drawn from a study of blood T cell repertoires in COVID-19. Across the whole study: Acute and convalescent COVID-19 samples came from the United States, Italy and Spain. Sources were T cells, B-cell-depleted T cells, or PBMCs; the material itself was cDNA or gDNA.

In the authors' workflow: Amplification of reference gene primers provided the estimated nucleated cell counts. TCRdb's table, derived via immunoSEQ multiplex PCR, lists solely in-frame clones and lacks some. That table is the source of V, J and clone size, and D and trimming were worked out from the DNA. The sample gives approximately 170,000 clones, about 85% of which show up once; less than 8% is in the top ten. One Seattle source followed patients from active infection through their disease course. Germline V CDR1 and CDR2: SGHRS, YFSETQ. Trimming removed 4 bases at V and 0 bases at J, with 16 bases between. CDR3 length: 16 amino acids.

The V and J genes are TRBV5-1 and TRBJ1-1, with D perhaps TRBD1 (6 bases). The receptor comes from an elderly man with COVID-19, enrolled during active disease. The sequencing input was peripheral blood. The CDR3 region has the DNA TGCGCCAGCAGCGTCAGGGGAGGGAGGATGAACACTGAAGCTTTCTTT. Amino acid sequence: CASSVRGGRMNTEAFF. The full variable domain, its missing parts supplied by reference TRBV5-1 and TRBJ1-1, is KAGVTQTPRYLIKTRGQQVTLSCSPISGHRSVSWYQQTPGQGLQFLFEYFSETQRNKGNFPGRFSGRQFSNSRSEMNVSTLELGDSALYLCASSVRGGRMNTEAFFGQGTRLTVV.